What follows are 21 T cell receptor beta chains derived from one specimen sequenced in a study of regulatory T cells in long-lasting Graves disease. Stated time point: persistent/refractory GD, antithyroid drugs over 5 years with positive TRAb. Extracted PBMC RNA gave rise to the TCR library. iRepertoire HTBI primers and Arm-PCR of CDR3 regions built TCR beta libraries. TCRdb reprocessed the multiplex PCR reads via MiXCR and lists one record per CDR3 protein. The profile shows roughly 700,000 distinct CDR3 sequences, about 32% of them singletons. Sequencing used peripheral blood mononuclear cells (PBMCs), obtained when the disease was refractory, from a patient treated with antithyroid drugs. These receptors were taken from a female donor with Graves disease.

This clonotype was counted a few times. The chain couples TRBV6-1 to TRBJ1-1, with D hard to call. The CDR3 is 14 amino acids. Germline CDR1 and CDR2: MNHNS and SASEGT. Deletions cut 6 bases from V and 0 bases from J, with 11 bases between. The chain's CDR3 is CASSQGAMNTEAFF. The CDR3 DNA reads TGTGCCAGCAGCCAAGGAGCCATGAACACTGAAGCTTTCTTT.

The chain recombines TRBV6-2 or TRBV6-3 with TRBJ2-7; the match to TRBD1 covers 12 bases. From germline, CDR1 is MNHEY and CDR2 SVGEGT. V was pared by 6 bases and J by 4 bases, with 7 bases of the junction left unmatched. This CDR3 region has 15 residues. CDR3: CASSAGTGGLYEQYF. In DNA form, the CDR3 reads TGTGCCAGCAGCGCCGGGACAGGGGGCTTGTACGAGCAGTACTTC.

This clonotype was detected a few times. The chain is built from TRBV7-2 and TRBJ1-5; TRBD1 aligns across 9 bases. CDR3 length: 20 amino acids. The trim removed 1 base at V and 7 bases at J, leaving 20 bases unmatched. Germline-derived CDR1 and CDR2 are SGHTA and FQGNSA. The CDR3 DNA reads TGTGCCAGCAGCTTAGGAGACAGGGGGATAGAATTGGGTCTTCGGCAGCCCCAGCATTTT. Translating it yields CASSLGDRGIELGLRQPQHF.

This clonotype was seen at least ten times. The chain carries TRBV6-2 or TRBV6-3 and TRBJ1-1, with D unclear. Per the germline V gene, CDR1 is MNHEY and CDR2 is SVGEGT. V was clipped by 0 bases and J by 4 bases, with 6 bases between them. CDR3 size: 13 residues. The CDR3 coding sequence is TGTGCCAGCAGTTACTCAACCGCCACTGAAGCTTTCTTT. This gives the protein CASSYSTATEAFF.

This clonotype was seen more than once but under ten times. CDR3 residues: CASSHQDTLLGYTF. The CDR3 nucleotides read TGTGCCAGCAGCCACCAAGACACTCTCTTGGGCTACACCTTC. This chain joins TRBV3-1 and TRBJ1-2; D remains unclear. Trimming removed 3 bases at V and 8 bases at J, with 16 bases between. CDR1 LGHDT and CDR2 YNNKEL come from the germline V gene (reference sequence). The CDR3 extends over 14 amino acids.

Ten or more counts support this clonotype. The chain employs TRBV28 and TRBJ2-7, with 7 positions matching TRBD1. Germline V gene data show CDR1 as MDHEN and CDR2 as SYDVKM. This CDR3 comprises 14 residues. V lost 6 bases, J lost 3 bases, and 8 bases stayed unmatched. The chain's CDR3 is CASSTPTGNYEQYF. CDR3 nucleotide sequence: TGTGCCAGCAGCACACCGACAGGGAACTACGAGCAGTACTTC.

This rearrangement joins TRBV7-9 to TRBJ2-5; 13 positions agree with TRBD2. Trimming at V came to 7 bases and at J to 5 bases, leaving 4 bases not matched to a gene. Germline-derived CDR1 and CDR2 are SEHNR and FQNEAQ (reference sequence). This CDR3 is built from 14 residues. The CDR3 DNA follows: TGTGCCAGCAACGGACTAGCGGGAGTGGAGACCCAGTACTTC. This gives the protein CASNGLAGVETQYF.

This chain connects TRBV19 to TRBJ2-2; 9 bases match TRBD1. In germline, CDR1 is LNHDA, CDR2 SQIVND (reference sequence). The V and J ends lost 5 bases and 9 bases, in that order; junction bases with no gene match: 7. This CDR3 is built from 14 residues. CDR3 DNA: TGTGCCAGTAGTTCCCCGGGACAGGGCCGGGAGCTGTTTTTT. Translation: CASSSPGQGRELFF.

The CDR3 region has the DNA TGTGCCAGCAGTACCCGGGGACAGGTTCTCTATGGCTACACCTTC. It is translated as CASSTRGQVLYGYTF. V gene TRBV6-1 combines with J gene TRBJ1-2; 8 bases match TRBD1. Germline assignment: CDR1 MNHNS and CDR2 SASEGT. The CDR3 loop spans 15 amino acids. V shed 5 bases, J shed 4 bases, and the junction held 9 bases outside the gene matches.

The sample holds many counts of this clonotype. This chain connects TRBV5-1 to TRBJ1-4, with D tentatively TRBD1 (5 bases). Germline V gene lookup returns CDR1 SGHRS and CDR2 YFSETQ. This CDR3 has 15 residues. V was cut by 4 bases and J by 7 bases, with 17 bases left in between. The CDR3 nucleotides read TGCGCCAGCAGCCTCCGCCCAGGGAGTGGTGAAAAACTGTTTTTT. It yields the protein CASSLRPGSGEKLFF.

The chain carries TRBV28 and TRBJ1-1; no clear D gene. The CDR3 loop spans 14 amino acids. Deletions cut 3 bases from V and 3 bases from J, with 11 bases between. Germline values: CDR1 MDHEN, CDR2 SYDVKM. CDR3 coding DNA: TGTGCCAGCAGTTTTCCTAGTGACTACACTGAAGCTTTCTTT. Its translation is CASSFPSDYTEAFF.

This clonotype was observed a handful of times. The gene calls are TRBV6-4 and TRBJ2-2; D possibly corresponds to TRBD1 (5 bases). Between the trimmed V and J ends, which lost 4 bases and 4 bases, there was a span of 10 bases. The CDR3 covers 14 residues. The germline CDR1 and CDR2 sequences are MRHNA and SNTAGT. CDR3 coding DNA: TGTGCCAGCAGTGCACTCGACAGCACCGGGGAGCTGTTTTTT. Translation: CASSALDSTGELFF.

This clonotype appeared many times. V and J are TRBV28 and TRBJ2-7; D call uncertain. CDR1 MDHEN and CDR2 SYDVKM come from the germline V gene. V gave up 5 bases and J gave up 0 bases, with 14 bases separating them. The CDR3 extends over 15 amino acids. CDR3: CASSLRLLISYEQYF. CDR3 nucleotide sequence: TGTGCCAGCAGTCTCCGACTCCTAATCTCCTACGAGCAGTACTTC.

V and J are TRBV20-1 and TRBJ2-3; 14 nucleotides agree with TRBD2. CDR1 and CDR2 (germline): DFQATT, SNEGSKA (reference sequence). This CDR3 is built from 18 residues. V trimming: 6 bases; J trimming: 2 bases; junction bases outside the gene matches: 13. In DNA, the CDR3 is TGCAGTGCAACAAATGCCGGGACTAGCGGGAGAAACACAGATACGCAGTATTTT. Amino acids: CSATNAGTSGRNTDTQYF.

This clonotype occurred a few times. The rearrangement links TRBV6-5 to TRBJ1-2, with D perhaps matching TRBD1 (6 bases). V was shortened by 2 bases and J by 8 bases, with 18 bases between the two germline ends. The CDR3 spans 15 residues. Per germline, CDR1 MNHEY and CDR2 SVGAGI. The CDR3: CASSYAQGSLPGYTF. The CDR3, as DNA: TGTGCCAGCAGTTACGCCCAGGGGAGCCTTCCCGGCTACACCTTC.

This clonotype was picked up one time. CDR3 region: CASSNRGGQPQHF. CDR3 nucleotide sequence: TGTGCCAGCTCTAACCGGGGGGGACAGCCCCAGCATTTT. The chain links TRBV18 to TRBJ1-5; the D gene is possibly TRBD1 (5 bases). This CDR3 spans 13 amino acids. Between the trimmed V and J ends, which lost 6 bases and 7 bases, there was a span of 13 bases. Germline lookup yields CDR1 KGHSH and CDR2 LQKENI.

The gene calls are TRBV4-1 and TRBJ2-2; no clear D gene. The CDR3 has 12 residues. Trimming took 3 bases from V and 3 from J, leaving 2 bases between them. From germline, CDR1 is MGHRA and CDR2 YSYEKL. CDR3 amino acids: CASSQYTGELFF. CDR3 sequence (DNA): TGCGCCAGCAGCCAGTACACCGGGGAGCTGTTTTTT.

This rearrangement joins TRBV20-1 to TRBJ1-4, with D maybe TRBD1 (5 bases). Germline-derived CDR1 and CDR2 are DFQATT and SNEGSKA (reference sequence). The ends were cut back, 3 bases at V and 6 bases at J, with 20 bases in the middle. This CDR3 contains 16 residues. The DNA for the CDR3 is TGCAGTGCTAGGGGGCTTCAACAGGTCCTGGATGAAAAACTGTTTTTT. Protein: CSARGLQQVLDEKLFF.

This clonotype has ten or more counts. The chain carries TRBV3-1 and TRBJ1-1; TRBD1 might be the D (5 bases). There are 13 residues in the CDR3. Trimming removed 4 bases at V and 0 bases at J, with 6 bases between. Germline lookup yields CDR1 LGHDT and CDR2 YNNKEL (reference sequence). This CDR3 is CASSRDLNTEAFF. CDR3 sequence (DNA): TGTGCCAGCAGCCGGGACCTGAACACTGAAGCTTTCTTT.

The chain links TRBV29-1 to TRBJ2-5; D may be TRBD2 (5 bases). The CDR3 is 14 amino acids. The V end lost 3 bases, the J end lost 2 bases, and 13 bases lay between the germline ends. The germline gives CDR1 SQVTM, CDR2 ANQGSEA. This CDR3 is CSVEPLAYQETQYF. The CDR3 nucleotides are TGCAGCGTTGAGCCCCTAGCATATCAAGAGACCCAGTACTTC.

The gene calls are TRBV19 and TRBJ2-2; the D gene is possibly TRBD1 (5 bases). With 4 bases removed from V and 4 bases from J, the gap between germline ends came to 16 bases. CDR3 size: 16 residues. The germline V gene encodes CDR1 LNHDA and CDR2 SQIVND (reference sequence). CDR3 in DNA: TGTGCCAGTAGTACCAATCCAGGGTGGTCCACCGGGGAGCTGTTTTTT. Encoded protein: CASSTNPGWSTGELFF.